The rows below give T cell receptor beta chains drawn from one sample of a study of blood T cell repertoires in COVID-19. The repertoire was sequenced with immunoSEQ multiplex PCR; TCRdb's copy has only in-frame clones and lacks some. The sample shows over 85,000 clones, about 85% of them seen only once. The sequenced material came from peripheral blood. The receptors originated from a human donor in a cohort sampled during active COVID-19. CDR3s include the opening cysteine and the closing phenylalanine or tryptophan. Each record gives: V gene, J gene, clone size, CDR3 length, D gene, CDR3 DNA, CDR3 protein. D genes are given only for firm matches. Clone size is given for some rows only: seen once, a few or many times, or a class if the clone is expanded.

TRBV12-3/TRBV12-4,TRBJ2-5,NA,13,NA,TGTGCCAGCAGTTTTGGCGGTGGTACGACCCAGTACTTC,CASSFGGGTTQYF
TRBV5-1,TRBJ1-6,NA,14,TRBD1,TGCGCCAGCAGCTTCGACAGGGTTTCTTCACCCCTCCACTTT,CASSFDRVSSPLHF
TRBV3-1/TRBV3-2,TRBJ1-2,NA,12,TRBD1,TGTGCCAGCAGTGGAGGGGGCGGTGGCTACACCTTC,CASSGGGGGYTF
TRBV6-5,TRBJ2-5,NA,13,TRBD1,TGTGCCAGCAGTTGGACAGGGAGAGAGACCCAGTACTTC,CASSWTGRETQYF
TRBV5-1,TRBJ2-1,NA,17,TRBD1,TGCGCCAGCAGCTCGAATACCGGGACAGGGGGGTACAATGAGCAGTTCTTC,CASSSNTGTGGYNEQFF
TRBV20-1,TRBJ2-4,NA,13,NA,TGCAGTGCTAGTGGGGCAGCCAAAAACATTCAGTACTTC,CSASGAAKNIQYF
TRBV6-5,TRBJ2-5,NA,14,TRBD2,TGTGCCAGCAGCCCGCGCGCCCGGGAGGTAACCCAGTACTTC,CASSPRAREVTQYF
TRBV4-2,TRBJ1-5,NA,15,NA,TGTGCCAGCAGCCAAGTTGCAGGGAAAGGTCAGCCCCAGCATTTT,CASSQVAGKGQPQHF
TRBV6-6,TRBJ1-1,NA,14,NA,TGTGCCAGCAGTTACGTGGGGGCGGGCACTGAAGCTTTCTTT,CASSYVGAGTEAFF
TRBV6-4,TRBJ1-2,NA,13,NA,TGTGCCAGCAGTGACTCGGGGCAGGGAGGCTACACCTTC,CASSDSGQGGYTF
TRBV27,TRBJ2-1,NA,17,TRBD2,TGTGCCAGCAGTCCCCGGACTAGCGGGAGTAGCAACAATGAGCAGTTCTTC,CASSPRTSGSSNNEQFF
TRBV19,TRBJ1-3,NA,12,NA,TGTGCCAGTAGTGTAGGAGGGTACACCATATATTTT,CASSVGGYTIYF
TRBV18,TRBJ1-1,once,14,NA,TGTGCCAGCTCACCGATTGCGGGGGTTACTGAAGCTTTCTTT,CASSPIAGVTEAFF
TRBV24-1,TRBJ2-3,NA,15,TRBD1,TGTGCCACCAGTGATCCCAGGGGGCCCGGAGATACGCAGTATTTT,CATSDPRGPGDTQYF
TRBV4-3,TRBJ2-4,NA,18,TRBD1,TGCGCCAGCAGCCAAGCCTTTGGGACAGAGGCAGCCAAAAACATTCAGTACTTC,CASSQAFGTEAAKNIQYF
TRBV4-2,TRBJ2-3,NA,15,TRBD2,TGTGCCAGCAGCCAAGGCGGGAGTGGCACAGATACGCAGTATTTT,CASSQGGSGTDTQYF
TRBV28,TRBJ2-1,NA,15,TRBD2,TGTGCCAGCAGCATGGGACTAGAACTGGGCAATGAGCAGTTCTTC,CASSMGLELGNEQFF
TRBV30,TRBJ1-1,NA,14,NA,TGTGCCTGGAGTGTAGGGGGGGCGCGTACTGAAGCTTTCTTT,CAWSVGGARTEAFF
TRBV10-1,TRBJ2-7,once,12,NA,TGCGCCAGCAGTAGAGCCTCCTACGAGCAGTACTTC,CASSRASYEQYF
TRBV29-1,TRBJ2-5,NA,14,TRBD1,TGCAGCGTAGCCACGGGACAGGGCGGAGAGACCCAGTACTTC,CSVATGQGGETQYF
TRBV24-1,TRBJ1-6,once,17,TRBD1,TGTGCCACCAGTGATTTGCCGGGACAGGGGGCAGGTTCACCCCTCCACTTT,CATSDLPGQGAGSPLHF
TRBV12-5,TRBJ2-2,NA,16,NA,TGTGCTAGTGGTTTGGGCCTGACAGCGAACACCGGGGAGCTGTTTTTT,CASGLGLTANTGELFF
TRBV18,TRBJ1-6,NA,13,NA,TGTGCCAGCTCCCGGGACACAAATTCACCCCTCCACTTT,CASSRDTNSPLHF
TRBV4-1,TRBJ2-7,NA,17,NA,TGCGCCAGCAGCCAAGTGTCACTGACTAGTATTTTGTACGAGCAGTACTTC,CASSQVSLTSILYEQYF
TRBV6-2/TRBV6-3,TRBJ2-1,NA,15,NA,TGTGCCAGCAGTTACTCGTCCCAGGGCCACAATGAGCAGTTCTTC,CASSYSSQGHNEQFF
TRBV7-2,TRBJ1-6,NA,15,TRBD1,TGTGCCAGCAGCCCAGGGACAGGGGGCCGTTCACCCCTCCACTTT,CASSPGTGGRSPLHF